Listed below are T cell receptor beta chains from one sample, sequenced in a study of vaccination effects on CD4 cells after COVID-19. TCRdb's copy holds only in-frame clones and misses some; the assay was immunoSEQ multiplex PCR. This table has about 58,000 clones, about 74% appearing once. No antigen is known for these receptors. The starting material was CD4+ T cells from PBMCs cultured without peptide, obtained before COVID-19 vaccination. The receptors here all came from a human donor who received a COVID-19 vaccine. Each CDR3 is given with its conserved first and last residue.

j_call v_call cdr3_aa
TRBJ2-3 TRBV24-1 CATSDPGQGKSNTQYF
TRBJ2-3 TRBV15 CATSSRDTSTDTQYF
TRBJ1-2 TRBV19 CASSIIFRDRVFVFDGYTF
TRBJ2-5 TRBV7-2 CASSLAPAGGLWETQYF
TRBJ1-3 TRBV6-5 CASRSGLSGNTIYF
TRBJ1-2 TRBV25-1 CASSDVSNYGYTF
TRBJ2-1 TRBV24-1 CATSDFKRGGNEQFF
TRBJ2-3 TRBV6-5 CASSYYAASTDTQYF
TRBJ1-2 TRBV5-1 CASSFGQDYTF
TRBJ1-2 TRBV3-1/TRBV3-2 CASSPQGIDYGYTF
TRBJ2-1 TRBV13 CASSWFNEQFF
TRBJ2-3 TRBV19 CASRDPSGGTTDTQYF
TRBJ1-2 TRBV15 CATSRDTYNYGYTF
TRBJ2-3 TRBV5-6 CATQTLSLAVTDTQYF
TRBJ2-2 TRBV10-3 CAIAGRNTGELFF
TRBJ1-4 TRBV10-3 CATSKVTGPPRANEKLFF
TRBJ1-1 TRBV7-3 CASSPLSAGPTEAFF
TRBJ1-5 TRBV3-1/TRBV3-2 CASSQSRPPLPQPQHF
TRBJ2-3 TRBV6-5 CASSYLGTTDTQYF
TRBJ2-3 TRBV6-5 CASRNAGGTDTQYF
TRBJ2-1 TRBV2 CASSTSPGYNEQFF
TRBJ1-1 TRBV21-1 CASRGKGENTEAFF
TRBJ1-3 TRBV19 CASSKASGNTIYF
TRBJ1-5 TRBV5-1 CASSISGTGGPEPQHF
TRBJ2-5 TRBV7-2 CASSPQSTSGGRETQYF
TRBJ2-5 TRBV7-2 CASSSRQGSGETQYF
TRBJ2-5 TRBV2 CASSGEGFWETQYF
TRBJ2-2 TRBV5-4 CASSLEPANTGELFF
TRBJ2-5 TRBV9 CASSVGIWEGRQETQYF
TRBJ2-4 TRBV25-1 CASTGTEDLLAKNIQYF
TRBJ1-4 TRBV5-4 CASSLTAGTNEKLFF
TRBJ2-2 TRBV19 CASSPVANTGELFF
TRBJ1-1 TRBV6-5 CASSLQGRAAEAFF
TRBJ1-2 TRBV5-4 CASSLAAQGENGYTF
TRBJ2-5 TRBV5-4 CASSLDSGGTQYF
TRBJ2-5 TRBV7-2 CASSSSRVAGGLGETQYF
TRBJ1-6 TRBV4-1 CASSQPRHEGAHSPLHF
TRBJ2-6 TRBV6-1 CASSEPGLLSVLTF
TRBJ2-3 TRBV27 CASTFKGVSTDTQYF